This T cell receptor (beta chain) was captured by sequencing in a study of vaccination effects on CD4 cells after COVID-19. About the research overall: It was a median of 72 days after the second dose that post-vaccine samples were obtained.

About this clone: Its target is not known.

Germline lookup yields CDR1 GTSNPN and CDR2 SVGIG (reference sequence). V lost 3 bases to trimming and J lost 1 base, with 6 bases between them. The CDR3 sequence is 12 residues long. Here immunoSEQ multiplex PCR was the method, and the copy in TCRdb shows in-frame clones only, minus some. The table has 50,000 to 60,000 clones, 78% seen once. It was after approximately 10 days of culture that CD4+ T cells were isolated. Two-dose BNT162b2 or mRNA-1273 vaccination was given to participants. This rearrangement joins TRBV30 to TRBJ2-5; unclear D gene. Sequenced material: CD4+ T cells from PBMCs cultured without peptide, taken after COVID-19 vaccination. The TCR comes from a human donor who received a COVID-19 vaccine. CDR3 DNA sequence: TGTGCCTGGAGCCATGGCCAAGAGACCCAGTACTTC. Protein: CAWSHGQETQYF.